This is a list of T cell receptor beta chains from one sample in a study of blood T cells in healthy people across ages. TCRdb used MiXCR to reprocess the 5' RACE reads, holding one entry per CDR3 protein. The table includes roughly 1,700,000 distinct CDR3 sequences, 28% detected once. The sample was blood. These receptors came from a woman aged 25-40 years in good health. Both conserved end residues are part of each CDR3. The order of the fields is J gene, D gene, V gene, clone size, CDR3 DNA, CDR3 protein. D genes are given only for firm matches. The size entry is marked missing in some rows and otherwise reads once, few, many or a size class.

TRBJ2-5 | NA | TRBV3-1 | NA | TGTGCCAGCAGCTACTATCCAGGGTCCTCCGAGACCCAGTACTTC | CASSYYPGSSETQYF
TRBJ1-2 | NA | TRBV7-9 | few | TGTGCCAGCACCCAGGGTGGTGACTATGGCTACACCTTC | CASTQGGDYGYTF
TRBJ1-2 | NA | TRBV12-3/TRBV12-4 | NA | TGTGCCAGCAGTTATAGCCAGCCGAGAGGGTCTGGCTACACCTTC | CASSYSQPRGSGYTF
TRBJ1-5 | NA | TRBV24-1 | NA | TGTGCCACCAGTGGAAGCCGGGACAGCAATCAGCCCCAGCATTTT | CATSGSRDSNQPQHF
TRBJ2-1 | TRBD2 | TRBV27 | few | TGTGCCAGCGGAAGACTAGCGGGCAACAATGAGCAGTTCTTC | CASGRLAGNNEQFF
TRBJ1-1 | NA | TRBV6-5 | many | TGTGCCAGCAGTTACTCCACGAACACTGAAGCTTTCTTT | CASSYSTNTEAFF
TRBJ2-5 | NA | TRBV29-1 | NA | TGCAGCGTTGACGGCCGAGGGGAGACCCAGTACTTC | CSVDGRGETQYF
TRBJ2-7 | TRBD2 | TRBV20-1 | many | TGCAGTGCTCTCAGGGCGGCGGGGGGAACTACCTACGAGCAGTACTTC | CSALRAAGGTTYEQYF
TRBJ1-2 | NA | TRBV7-9 | NA | TGTGCCAGCAGCCTGGCGGGGGGAGTGGGCAATGGCTACACCTTC | CASSLAGGVGNGYTF
TRBJ2-7 | NA | TRBV20-1 | NA | TGCAGTGCGACGCCGGGACCTGGAGGCGAGCAGTACTTC | CSATPGPGGEQYF
TRBJ1-2 | NA | TRBV6-6 | few | TGTGCCAGCAGTTTCCAGGGTCGGTACACCTTC | CASSFQGRYTF
TRBJ1-2 | TRBD1 | TRBV12-3/TRBV12-4 | NA | TGCGCCAGCAGTATATCAGCCGGACAGGCGACATATGGCTACACCTTC | CASSISAGQATYGYTF
TRBJ1-3 | NA | TRBV29-1 | NA | TGCAGCGTGATATCTGGATCTGGAAACACCATATATTTT | CSVISGSGNTIYF
TRBJ1-1 | NA | TRBV20-1 | once | TGCAGTGCGTGGGACCTAGTGAGGAGCACTGAAGCTTTCTTT | CSAWDLVRSTEAFF
TRBJ2-5 | NA | TRBV7-2 | NA | TGTGCCAGCAGCAGTACAGGGTCTGGGGAGACCCAGTACTTC | CASSSTGSGETQYF
TRBJ2-1 | TRBD2 | TRBV5-1 | NA | TGCGCCAGCAGCTGGCTAGCGGGGGGCACCTACAATGAGCAGTTCTTC | CASSWLAGGTYNEQFF
TRBJ1-2 | TRBD1 | TRBV28 | NA | TGTGCCAGCACCCTCCCAGGGGGCTACGGCTACACCTTC | CASTLPGGYGYTF
TRBJ1-2 | NA | TRBV5-1 | few | TGCGCCAGCAGGCCAGACCTGGAAGGCTACACCTTC | CASRPDLEGYTF
TRBJ2-5 | TRBD2 | TRBV7-9 | NA | TGTGCCAGCGGAGGACTAGCCGGGGAGGAGCAGTACTTC | CASGGLAGEEQYF
TRBJ1-2 | NA | TRBV12-3/TRBV12-4 | NA | TGTGCCAGCAGTCGACCCCTCGACTGTGGCTACACCTTC | CASSRPLDCGYTF
TRBJ2-5 | NA | TRBV2 | few | TGTGCCAGCAGTGAAGCGGGGGCAGGGGAGACCCAGTACTTC | CASSEAGAGETQYF
TRBJ2-2 | NA | TRBV6-1 | NA | TGTGCCAGCAGTGTATGGACGGAGAACACCGGGGAGCTGTTTTTT | CASSVWTENTGELFF
TRBJ1-1 | NA | TRBV29-1 | NA | TGCAGCCCTACCCGGGTCGGGAACACTGAAGCTTTCTTT | CSPTRVGNTEAFF
TRBJ2-5 | NA | TRBV2 | NA | TGTGCCAGCAGTGAAAGGGCAGTCCAAGAGACCCAGTACTTC | CASSERAVQETQYF
TRBJ2-5 | NA | TRBV10-3 | few | TGTGCCATCAGTGAAGTGGGAGGACAAGAGACCCAGTACTTC | CAISEVGGQETQYF
TRBJ2-1 | NA | TRBV7-9 | NA | TGTGCCAGCCGAAGCGGTTGGATGGATGAGCAGTTCTTC | CASRSGWMDEQFF
TRBJ2-4 | NA | TRBV4-1 | NA | TGCGCCAGCAGCCAAGGCATTTTCAACAATGAGCAGTACTTC | CASSQGIFNNEQYF
TRBJ2-7 | NA | TRBV5-1 | few | TGCGCCAGCAGCCGTCTGGGACACTACGAGCAGTACTTC | CASSRLGHYEQYF
TRBJ1-2 | NA | TRBV12-3/TRBV12-4 | NA | TGTGCCAGCAGCCCGAGAATCCAGGGGAACTATGGCTACACCTTC | CASSPRIQGNYGYTF
TRBJ1-1 | NA | TRBV7-9 | many | TGTGCCAGCAGCTTAACAACGAACACTGAAGCTTTCTTT | CASSLTTNTEAFF
TRBJ1-2 | NA | TRBV3-1 | NA | TGTGCCAGCAGCCCCAACAGGGATCGCTACACCTTC | CASSPNRDRYTF
TRBJ1-1 | NA | TRBV9 | NA | TGTGCCAGCAGCGTAGTATTAGGTGTCACTGAAGCTTTCTTT | CASSVVLGVTEAFF
TRBJ2-7 | NA | TRBV9 | NA | TGTGCCAGCAGCGTAGGACTAGAAACCTACGAGCAGTACTTC | CASSVGLETYEQYF
TRBJ2-1 | TRBD2 | TRBV12-3/TRBV12-4 | few | TGTGCCAGCACACAGCTGGGACTAGCGGGAAGGAATGAGCAGTTCTTC | CASTQLGLAGRNEQFF
TRBJ2-7 | TRBD2 | TRBV7-2 | many | TGTGCCAGCAATCGACTAGCGGGCGCCTACGAGCAGTACTTC | CASNRLAGAYEQYF
TRBJ2-6 | NA | TRBV20-1 | NA | TGCAGTGCTAGAGGTCAAGGGAGGGCCAACGTCCTGACTTTC | CSARGQGRANVLTF
TRBJ2-3 | TRBD1 | TRBV24-1 | NA | TGTGCCACCAGTGACTCATCAGGGGGCCCGACAGATACGCAGTATTTT | CATSDSSGGPTDTQYF
TRBJ2-7 | TRBD2 | TRBV20-1 | many | TGCAGTGCCACGGGACTAGCCAACTACGAGCAGTACTTC | CSATGLANYEQYF
TRBJ2-1 | TRBD1 | TRBV6-4 | many | TGTGCCAGCAGTGAGTCAGGGGGCAATGAGCAGTTCTTC | CASSESGGNEQFF
TRBJ1-2 | NA | TRBV29-1 | NA | TGCAGCGTCGATACAGGGTCCCCTTATGGCTACACCTTC | CSVDTGSPYGYTF
TRBJ2-7 | NA | TRBV5-1 | many | TGCGCCAGCAGCTCCGGACCAGATGCCAACGAGCAGTACTTC | CASSSGPDANEQYF
TRBJ2-1 | TRBD1 | TRBV20-1 | many | TGCAGTGCTAGAGGTGACAGGGCCCTATACAATGAGCAGTTCTTC | CSARGDRALYNEQFF
TRBJ2-1 | TRBD2 | TRBV12-3/TRBV12-4 | NA | TGTGCCAGCAGTTTAGAAGTAGCGGGGGGGCAAGGCAATGAGCAGTTCTTC | CASSLEVAGGQGNEQFF
TRBJ2-7 | TRBD2 | TRBV6-2/TRBV6-3 | NA | TGTGCCAGCAGTTACCCCCTAGCGGGAGTCTATGAGCAGTACTTC | CASSYPLAGVYEQYF
TRBJ2-6 | NA | TRBV20-1 | NA | TGCAGTGCGTATCAACAGGGCTCTGGGGCCAACGTCCTGACTTTC | CSAYQQGSGANVLTF
TRBJ2-7 | NA | TRBV20-1 | NA | TGCAGTGCAGTCCCCAGGGTTCTCTACGAGCAGTACTTC | CSAVPRVLYEQYF
TRBJ1-1 | NA | TRBV7-2 | NA | TGTGCCAGCAGCTTAGGGATGAGGAACACTGAAGCTTTCTTT | CASSLGMRNTEAFF
TRBJ2-7 | TRBD2 | TRBV5-1 | few | TGCGCCAGCAGCTTAACCTTAGCGGGGGGGCTTCCCCCCTACGAGCAGTACTTC | CASSLTLAGGLPPYEQYF
TRBJ1-2 | NA | TRBV9 | NA | TGTGCCAGCAGCGTAGCGTTAGACGGCAAAGCTAACTATGGCTACACCTTC | CASSVALDGKANYGYTF
TRBJ2-7 | NA | TRBV30 | few | TGTGCCTGCCCCTCGGGGCACCCTCCCTACGAGCAGTACTTC | CACPSGHPPYEQYF